This entry is about one T cell receptor beta chain. The antigen remains unidentified. Template material for TCR beta VDJ and CDR3 profiling consisted of genomic DNA. TCRdb fed the reads into MiXCR, producing one record per CDR3 protein. The sample contains about 110,000 distinct CDR3 sequences, around 50% of which appear only once. The record originates from a study of CD8+CD57+ T cells in acquired aplastic anemia. Regarding the study as a whole: The number of CD8+ CDR3 sequences shared by patients and controls was around 30.

Germline V gives CDR1 ENHRY, CDR2 SYGVKD. The CDR3 consists of 15 residues. The V and J ends lost 4 bases and 1 base respectively, with 13 bases between them. The clonotype comes from a human donor in good health, serving as a control. The sample taken for sequencing was sorted CD4+, CD8+, or CD8+CD57+ T cells (not recorded which) from PBMCs. The chain couples TRBV10-3 to TRBJ1-1; D perhaps matches TRBD1 (5 bases). The CDR3 protein is CAISGPGTGNTEAFF. CDR3 DNA sequence: TGTGCCATCAGTGGCCCGGGGACGGGGAACACTGAAGCTTTCTTT.